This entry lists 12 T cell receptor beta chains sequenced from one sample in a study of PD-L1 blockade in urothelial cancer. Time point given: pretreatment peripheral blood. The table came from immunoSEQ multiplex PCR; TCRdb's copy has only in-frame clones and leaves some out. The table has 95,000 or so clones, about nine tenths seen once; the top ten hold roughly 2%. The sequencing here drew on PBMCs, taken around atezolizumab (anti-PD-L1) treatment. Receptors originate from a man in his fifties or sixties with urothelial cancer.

CDR3 DNA: TGTGCCATCAGTGGTGTTGGAGTCGGTACGGACTATGGCTACACCTTC. Protein sequence: CAISGVGVGTDYGYTF. The gene calls are TRBV10-3 and TRBJ1-2; D not certain. The CDR3 totals 16 residues. Per the germline V gene, CDR1 is ENHRY and CDR2 is SYGVKD. Deletions cut 4 bases from V and 3 bases from J, with 18 bases between.

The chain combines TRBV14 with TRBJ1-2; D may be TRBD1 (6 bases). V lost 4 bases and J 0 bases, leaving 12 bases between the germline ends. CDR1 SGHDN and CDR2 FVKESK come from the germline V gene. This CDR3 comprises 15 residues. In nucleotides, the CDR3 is TGTGCCAGCAGCCCCGGGACATATACTAACTATGGCTACACCTTC. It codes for CASSPGTYTNYGYTF.

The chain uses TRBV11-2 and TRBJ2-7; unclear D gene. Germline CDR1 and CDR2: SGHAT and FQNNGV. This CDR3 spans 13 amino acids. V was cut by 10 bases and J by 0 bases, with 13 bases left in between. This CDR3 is CATKNPSSYEQYF. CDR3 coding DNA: TGTGCCACCAAGAATCCGAGCTCCTACGAGCAGTACTTC.

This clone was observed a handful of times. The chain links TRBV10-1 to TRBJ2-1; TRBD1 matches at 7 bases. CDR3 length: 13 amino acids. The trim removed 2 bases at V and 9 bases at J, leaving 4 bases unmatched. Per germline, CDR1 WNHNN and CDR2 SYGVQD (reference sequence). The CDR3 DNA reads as TGCGCCAGCAGTGAGGACAGGGCAAGTGAGCAGTTCTTC. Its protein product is CASSEDRASEQFF.

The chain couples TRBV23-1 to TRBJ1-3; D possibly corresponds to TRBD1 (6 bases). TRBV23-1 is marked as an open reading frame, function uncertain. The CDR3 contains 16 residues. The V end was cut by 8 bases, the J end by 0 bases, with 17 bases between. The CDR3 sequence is CASGAGGSRSGNTIYF. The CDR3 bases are TGCGCCAGCGGGGCTGGGGGCAGTCGCTCTGGAAACACCATATATTTT.

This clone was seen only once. CDR3 sequence: CASSLDGLYGYTF. CDR3 coding DNA: TGTGCCAGCAGCTTAGATGGCCTCTATGGCTACACCTTC. The chain couples TRBV11-2 to TRBJ1-2; D remains ambiguous. Trimming pared 0 bases from V and 4 bases from J, leaving 6 bases between. Germline V gene data show CDR1 as SGHAT and CDR2 as FQNNGV. The CDR3 consists of 13 residues.

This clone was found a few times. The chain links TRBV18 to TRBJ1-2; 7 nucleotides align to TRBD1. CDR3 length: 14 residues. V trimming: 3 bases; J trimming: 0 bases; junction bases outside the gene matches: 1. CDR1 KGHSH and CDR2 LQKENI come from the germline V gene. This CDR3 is CASSPGTANYGYTF. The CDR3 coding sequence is TGTGCCAGCTCACCCGGGACAGCTAACTATGGCTACACCTTC.

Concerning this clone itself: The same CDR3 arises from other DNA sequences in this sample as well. CDR3 protein: CASSSLTGNTEAFF. CDR3 sequence (DNA): TGCGCCAGCAGCTCGTTGACAGGGAACACTGAAGCTTTCTTT. The chain combines TRBV5-1 with TRBJ1-1, with a tentative D call TRBD1 (6 bases). Trimming cost V 3 bases and J 1 base, with 10 bases left between them. Germline V gene lookup returns CDR1 SGHRS and CDR2 YFSETQ. This CDR3 has 14 amino acids. The full variable domain, its missing parts supplied by reference TRBV5-1 and TRBJ1-1, is KAGVTQTPRYLIKTRGQQVTLSCSPISGHRSVSWYQQTPGQGLQFLFEYFSETQRNKGNFPGRFSGRQFSNSRSEMNVSTLELGDSALYLCASSSLTGNTEAFFGQGTRLTVV.

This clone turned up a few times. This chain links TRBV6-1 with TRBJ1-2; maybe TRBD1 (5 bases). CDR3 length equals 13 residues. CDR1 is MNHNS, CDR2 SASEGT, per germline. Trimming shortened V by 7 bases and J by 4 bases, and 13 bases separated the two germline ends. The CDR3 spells CASTRQGGYGYTF. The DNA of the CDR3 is TGTGCCAGCACTCGGCAGGGAGGCTATGGCTACACCTTC.

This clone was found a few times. Written as DNA, the CDR3 is TGCGCCAGCAGCCAAGGGACAATGAACACTGAAGCTTTCTTT. Protein: CASSQGTMNTEAFF. The rearrangement joins TRBV4-1 to TRBJ1-1; possibly TRBD1 for D (5 bases). Trimming left V 1 base short and J 0 bases short, with 6 bases between. Germline CDR1 MGHRA, CDR2 YSYEKL. This CDR3 spans 14 amino acids.

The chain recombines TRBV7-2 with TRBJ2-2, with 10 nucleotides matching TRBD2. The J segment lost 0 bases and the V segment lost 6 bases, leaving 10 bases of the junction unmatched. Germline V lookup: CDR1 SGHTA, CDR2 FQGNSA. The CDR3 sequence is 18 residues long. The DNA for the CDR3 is TGTGCCAGCAGGGTTAGCGGGGGGACCAACGCGAACACCGGGGAGCTGTTTTTT. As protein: CASRVSGGTNANTGELFF.

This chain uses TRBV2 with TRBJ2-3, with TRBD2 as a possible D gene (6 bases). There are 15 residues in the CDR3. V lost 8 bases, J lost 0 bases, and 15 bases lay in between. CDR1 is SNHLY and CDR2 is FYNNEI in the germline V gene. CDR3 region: CASVFRGSSTDTQYF. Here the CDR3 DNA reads TGTGCCAGCGTTTTCCGGGGGAGTAGCACAGATACGCAGTATTTT. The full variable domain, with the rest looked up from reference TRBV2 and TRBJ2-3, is EPEVTQTPSHQVTQMGQEVILRCVPISNHLYFYWYRQILGQKVEFLVSFYNNEISEKSEIFDDQFSVERPDGSNFTLKIRSTKLEDSAMYFCASVFRGSSTDTQYFGPGTRLTVL.